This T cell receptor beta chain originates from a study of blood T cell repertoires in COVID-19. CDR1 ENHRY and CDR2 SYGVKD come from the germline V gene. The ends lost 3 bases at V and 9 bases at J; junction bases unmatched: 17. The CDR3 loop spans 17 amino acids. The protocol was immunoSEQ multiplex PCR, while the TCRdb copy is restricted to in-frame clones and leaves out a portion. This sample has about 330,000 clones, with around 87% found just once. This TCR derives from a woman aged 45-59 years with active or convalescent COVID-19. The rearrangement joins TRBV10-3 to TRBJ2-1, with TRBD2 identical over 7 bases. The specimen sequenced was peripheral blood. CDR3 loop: CAISETSLGGRGGEQFF. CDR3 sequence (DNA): TGTGCCATCAGTGAAACGTCTTTAGGCGGGAGAGGAGGTGAGCAGTTCTTC.